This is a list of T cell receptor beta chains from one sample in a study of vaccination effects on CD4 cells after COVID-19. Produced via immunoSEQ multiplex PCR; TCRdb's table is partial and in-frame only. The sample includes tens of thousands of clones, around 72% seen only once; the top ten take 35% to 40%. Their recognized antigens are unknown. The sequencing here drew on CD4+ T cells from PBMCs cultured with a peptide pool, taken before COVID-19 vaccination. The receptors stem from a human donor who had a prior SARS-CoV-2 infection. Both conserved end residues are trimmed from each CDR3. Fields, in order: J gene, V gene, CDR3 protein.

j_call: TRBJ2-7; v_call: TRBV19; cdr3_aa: ASIPTGGAYEQY
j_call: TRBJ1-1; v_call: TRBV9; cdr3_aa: ASSVAGNGGTEAF
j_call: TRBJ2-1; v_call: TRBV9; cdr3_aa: ASSVGGYLDEQF
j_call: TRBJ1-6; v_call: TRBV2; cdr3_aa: ASSLPTGHSPLH
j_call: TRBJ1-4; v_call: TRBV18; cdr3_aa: ASSPPTQGGPNEKLF
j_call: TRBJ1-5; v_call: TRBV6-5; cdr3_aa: ASSPRGRSQPQH
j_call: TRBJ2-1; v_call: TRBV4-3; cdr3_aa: ASSQDFRLAGDEQF
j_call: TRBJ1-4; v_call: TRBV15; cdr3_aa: ATSRDRWGSANEKLF
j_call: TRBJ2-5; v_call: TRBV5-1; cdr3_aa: ASSLFAGETQY
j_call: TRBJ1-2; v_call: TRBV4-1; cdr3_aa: ASSPAAQIIYGYT
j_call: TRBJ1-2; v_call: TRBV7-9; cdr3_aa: ASSGDGRGYGYT
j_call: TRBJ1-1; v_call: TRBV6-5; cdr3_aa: ASSLRGPGGTEAF
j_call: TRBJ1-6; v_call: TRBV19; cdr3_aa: AGYRGPYNSPLH
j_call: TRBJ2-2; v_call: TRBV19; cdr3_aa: ASSSPSSGGATGELF
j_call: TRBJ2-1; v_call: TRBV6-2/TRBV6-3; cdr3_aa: ASSPVAGEINEQF
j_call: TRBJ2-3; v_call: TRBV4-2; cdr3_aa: ASSQGPGGTDTQY
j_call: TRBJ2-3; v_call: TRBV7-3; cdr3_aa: ASSLSRGLGDTQY
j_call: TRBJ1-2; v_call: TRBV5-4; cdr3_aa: ASSLGTGNGYT
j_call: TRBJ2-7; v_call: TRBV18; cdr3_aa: ASSPGQNEQY
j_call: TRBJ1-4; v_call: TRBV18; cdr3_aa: ASSPGQGREKLF
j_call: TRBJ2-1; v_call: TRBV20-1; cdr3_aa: SASKTSGSWGSGEQF
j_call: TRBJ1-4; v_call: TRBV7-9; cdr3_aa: ASSLEAAFGKLF
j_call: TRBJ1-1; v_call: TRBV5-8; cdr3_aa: ASSLIARRAF
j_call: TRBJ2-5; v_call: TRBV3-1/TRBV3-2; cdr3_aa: ASSHRTQETQY
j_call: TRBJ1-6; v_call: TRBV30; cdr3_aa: ACVSRAYSPLH
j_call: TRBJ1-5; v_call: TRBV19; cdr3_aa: ASKGRSSNQPQH
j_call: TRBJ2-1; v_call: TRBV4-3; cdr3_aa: ASSPRLSSGSSYNEQF
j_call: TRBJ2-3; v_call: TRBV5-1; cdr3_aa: ASSGTAGTDTQY
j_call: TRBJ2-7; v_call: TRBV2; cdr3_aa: ASRDGQANNAYEQY
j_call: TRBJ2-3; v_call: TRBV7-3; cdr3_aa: ASSPGLSDTQY
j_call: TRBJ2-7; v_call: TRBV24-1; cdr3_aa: ATSAAGSVGEQY
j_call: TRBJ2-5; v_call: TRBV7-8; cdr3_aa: ASSLWRGGSETQY
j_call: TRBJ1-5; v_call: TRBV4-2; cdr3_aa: ASSQRFTGGDQPQH
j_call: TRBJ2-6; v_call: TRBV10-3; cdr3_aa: AIRTSGGAANVLT
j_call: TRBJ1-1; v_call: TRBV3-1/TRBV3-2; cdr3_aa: ASSQTGYRTEAF
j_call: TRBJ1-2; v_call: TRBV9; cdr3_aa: ASSVWSGGLDGYT
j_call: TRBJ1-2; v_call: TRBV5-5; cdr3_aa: ASSLRFGTASYGYT
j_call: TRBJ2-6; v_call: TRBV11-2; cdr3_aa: ASSLMVSSGANVLT
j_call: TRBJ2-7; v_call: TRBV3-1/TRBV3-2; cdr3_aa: ASSQVGRQGGSYEQY
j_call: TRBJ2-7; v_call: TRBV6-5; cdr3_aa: ASSSVNSAGYEQY
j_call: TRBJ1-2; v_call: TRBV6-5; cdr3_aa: ASGTVSPGYT
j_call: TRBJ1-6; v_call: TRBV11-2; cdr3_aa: ASSLEAGTNSPLH
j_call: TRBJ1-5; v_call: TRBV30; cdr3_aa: AWSGGGDQPQH
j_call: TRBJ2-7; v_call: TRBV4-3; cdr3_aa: ASSQERGFNIREQY
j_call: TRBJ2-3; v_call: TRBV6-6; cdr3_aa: ASSAAGGGTDTQY